The text below deals with one T cell receptor beta chain. These data are taken from a study of blood T cell repertoires in COVID-19. CDR1 MDHEN and CDR2 SYDVKM come from the germline V gene. The germline V and J ends were trimmed by 4 bases and 0 bases, with 13 bases remaining between them. The CDR3 runs 16 residues. Data came from immunoSEQ multiplex PCR; TCRdb stores just in-frame clones and leaves some out. This table has under 250,000 clones, just under 90% appearing once. The source material was peripheral blood. The TCR originated in a man in his thirties or forties with COVID-19, enrolled during active disease. The V gene is TRBV28, the J gene TRBJ2-1; TRBD1 is a possible D gene (6 bases). This CDR3 reads CASSSTGLSSYNEQFF. CDR3 in DNA: TGTGCCAGCAGTTCAACAGGGTTGAGCTCCTACAATGAGCAGTTCTTC.